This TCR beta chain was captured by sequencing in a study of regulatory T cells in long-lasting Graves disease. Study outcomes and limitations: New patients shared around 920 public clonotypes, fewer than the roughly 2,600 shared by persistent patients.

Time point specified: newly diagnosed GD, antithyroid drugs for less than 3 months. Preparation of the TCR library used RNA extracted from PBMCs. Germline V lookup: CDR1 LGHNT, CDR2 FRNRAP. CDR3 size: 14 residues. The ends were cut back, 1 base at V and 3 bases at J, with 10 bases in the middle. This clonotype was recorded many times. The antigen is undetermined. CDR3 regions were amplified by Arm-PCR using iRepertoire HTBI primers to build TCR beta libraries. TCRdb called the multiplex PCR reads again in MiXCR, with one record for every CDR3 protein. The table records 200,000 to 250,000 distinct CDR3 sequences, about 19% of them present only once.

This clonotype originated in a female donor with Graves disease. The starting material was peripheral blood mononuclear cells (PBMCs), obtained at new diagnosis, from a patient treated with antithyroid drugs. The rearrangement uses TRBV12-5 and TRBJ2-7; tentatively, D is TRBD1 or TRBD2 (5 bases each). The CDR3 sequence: CASGLAPGSYEQYF. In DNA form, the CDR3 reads TGTGCTAGTGGTTTGGCTCCAGGGAGCTACGAGCAGTACTTC. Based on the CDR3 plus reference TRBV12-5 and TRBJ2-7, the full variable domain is DARVTQTPRHKVTEMGQEVTMRCQPILGHNTVFWYRQTMMQGLELLAYFRNRAPLDDSGMPKDRFSAEMPDATLATLKIQPSEPRDSAVYFCASGLAPGSYEQYFGPGTRLTVT.